Listed here is a single T cell receptor beta chain. Its antigen is as yet unknown. This sample was included in a study of monozygotic twins with inflammatory bowel disease. General study results and limits: No single strong signal or clonotype associated with IBD was supported. Clonotypes shared with others were fewer in IBD patients than in healthy twins, especially with disease activity. Diversity of TCRbeta measured by inverse Simpson was lower in IBD patients than in healthy co-twins.

Starting material for each TCR library was around 3.5 ug of total RNA. TCRdb re-called the 5' RACE reads; every CDR3 protein appears as one record, without DNA. The sample features about 210,000 distinct CDR3 sequences, with less than 2% in its top ten. Germline CDR1 reads SQVTM; CDR2 reads ANQGSEA. This CDR3 is 14 amino acids long. This sequence joins TRBV29-1 and TRBJ1-1. This TCR was sampled from a human donor with ulcerative colitis or Crohn's disease, or a healthy co-twin of an affected twin (not recorded which). The sequenced sample was blood. The CDR3 loop reads CSVGRKLMNTEAFF. The full variable domain, completed using reference TRBV29-1 and TRBJ1-1, is SAVISQKPSRDICQRGTSLTIQCQVDSQVTMMFWYRQQPGQSLTLIATANQGSEATYESGFVIDKFPISRPNLTFSTLTVSNMSPEDSSIYLCSVGRKLMNTEAFFGQGTRLTVV.